These 8 T cell receptor beta chains were sequenced from one sample in a study of blood T cells in healthy people across ages. With a J-beta primer mix and a sample-barcoded 5' primer, a second PCR ran about 7 to 12 cycles. In TCRdb, the 5' RACE reads were re-called with MiXCR into one record per CDR3 protein. The top ten hold 13% of the sample, which has approximately 880,000 distinct CDR3 sequences, around 46% seen once. The sequenced sample was blood. The receptors were gathered from a man in his thirties or forties in good health.

This clonotype was seen a handful of times. V and J are TRBV18 and TRBJ1-2, with TRBD1 matching 9 bases. J lost 7 bases, V lost 5 bases, and 8 bases had no gene match. From germline, CDR1 is KGHSH and CDR2 LQKENI. There are 14 residues in the CDR3. The CDR3: CASSELQGARGYTF. Written as DNA, the CDR3 is TGTGCCAGCTCAGAACTACAGGGGGCACGTGGCTACACCTTC.

This clonotype was seen a few times. The chain uses TRBV7-2 and TRBJ2-1, with 11 bases matching TRBD2. Germline V gives CDR1 SGHTA, CDR2 FQGNSA. V lost 7 bases and J lost 8; bases outside the gene matches: 7. The CDR3 consists of 14 residues. The CDR3 bases are TGTGCCAGCACCCAGACTAGCGGGGCCTATGAGCAGTTCTTC. Protein: CASTQTSGAYEQFF.

In its sample, this clonotype was seen a few times. This chain connects TRBV20-1 to TRBJ1-5; the D gene is possibly TRBD1 (6 bases). Trimming removed 6 bases at V and 2 bases at J, with 14 bases between. The CDR3 length is 14 residues. Germline CDR1 DFQATT, CDR2 SNEGSKA (reference sequence). The CDR3: CSAPHRAGNQPQHF. As DNA, the CDR3 is TGCAGTGCGCCTCACAGGGCGGGCAATCAGCCCCAGCATTTT.

The chain employs TRBV6-1 and TRBJ2-7; TRBD2 agrees at 13 bases. The DNA end lines up better with TRBJ2-5; the J call may be wrong. Germline CDR1 MNHNS, CDR2 SASEGT. The CDR3 contains 15 residues. CDR3 nucleotides: TGTGCCAGCAGAGGGACTAGCGGGATTCAAGAGACCCAGTACTTC. It specifies CASRGTSGIQETQYF.

On this clonotype: The junction differs from germline at one of its ends, possibly a read error. This rearrangement joins TRBV4-2 to TRBJ1-6; D not resolved. The CDR3 spans 14 residues. The germline V gene encodes CDR1 LGHNA and CDR2 YNFKEQ. As DNA, the CDR3 is TGTGCCAGCAGCCAACCGGAATATAATTCACCCCCCCACTTT. Protein sequence: CASSQPEYNSPPHF.

The V and J genes are TRBV29-1 and TRBJ2-2, with D maybe TRBD2 (5 bases). There are 13 residues in the CDR3. From germline, CDR1 is SQVTM and CDR2 ANQGSEA. The V end lost 4 bases, the J end lost 7 bases, and 13 bases lay between the germline ends. The CDR3 DNA reads as TGCAGCGTTGGAATCCGTGGAGGCGGGGAGCTGTTTTTT. It yields the protein CSVGIRGGGELFF.

The chain couples TRBV20-1 to TRBJ2-1; 9 positions agree with TRBD2. The CDR3 contains 13 residues. The V segment lost 0 bases and the J segment 9 bases; nucleotides outside the gene matches: 3. The germline V gene encodes CDR1 DFQATT and CDR2 SNEGSKA (reference sequence). The CDR3 here is CSAREGGRGEQFF. CDR3 DNA: TGCAGTGCTAGAGAGGGCGGGAGGGGTGAGCAGTTCTTC.

This sequence joins TRBV28 and TRBJ1-1; D is perhaps TRBD1 (5 bases). The germline V gene encodes CDR1 MDHEN and CDR2 SYDVKM. V was trimmed by 4 bases and J by 4 bases, leaving 13 bases between them. The CDR3 totals 14 residues. CDR3 DNA sequence: TGTGCCAGCAGTTGGGGGACCAAAGGCACTGAAGCTTTCTTT. It codes for CASSWGTKGTEAFF.